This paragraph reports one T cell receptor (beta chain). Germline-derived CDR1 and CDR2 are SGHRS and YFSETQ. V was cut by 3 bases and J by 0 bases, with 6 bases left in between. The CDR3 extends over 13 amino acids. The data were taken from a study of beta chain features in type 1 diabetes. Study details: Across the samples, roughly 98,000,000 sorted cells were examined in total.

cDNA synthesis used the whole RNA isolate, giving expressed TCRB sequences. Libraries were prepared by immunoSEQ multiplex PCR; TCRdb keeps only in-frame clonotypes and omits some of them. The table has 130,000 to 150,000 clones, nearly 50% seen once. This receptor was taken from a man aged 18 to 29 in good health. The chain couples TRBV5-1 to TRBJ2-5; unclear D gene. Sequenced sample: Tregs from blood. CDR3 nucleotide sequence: TGCGCCAGCAGCTCTATGTACCAAGAGACCCAGTACTTC. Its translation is CASSSMYQETQYF.